This is a list of T cell receptor beta chains from one sample in a study of beta chain features in type 1 diabetes. Produced via immunoSEQ multiplex PCR; TCRdb's table is partial and in-frame only. The table lists around 180,000 clones, less than 10% of them singletons. Material for sequencing was central memory CD4+ T cells from blood. The receptor source for this set is a man aged 18 to 35 with type 1 diabetes. Both conserved end residues are part of each CDR3. A D gene is named only where the DNA matches it firmly. Clone size is shown for a subset of rows, as once, few, many or a class of expanded clone.

CDR3 length	V gene	clone size	J gene	D gene	CDR3 DNA	CDR3 protein
16	TRBV5-4	many	TRBJ2-2	-	TGTGCCAGCAGCTTGGTTAATGCAGGCGCTACCGGGGAGCTGTTTTTT	CASSLVNAGATGELFF
17	TRBV13	few	TRBJ1-4	TRBD1	TGTGCCAGCAGCTCATACGTTAGCCGGGACAGGGATGAAAAACTGTTTTTT	CASSSYVSRDRDEKLFF
13	TRBV7-2	-	TRBJ2-1	TRBD1	TGTGCCAGCAGCCCGAGGGGGCAGTTAGGGCAGTTCTTC	CASSPRGQLGQFF
14	TRBV7-2	-	TRBJ1-6	TRBD1	TGTGCCAGCAGCCGCGGGACAGGGGGATCACCCCTCCACTTT	CASSRGTGGSPLHF
14	TRBV7-2	-	TRBJ1-5	-	TGTGCCAGCAGCTTCACGGGGTTCGGACAGCCCCAGCATTTT	CASSFTGFGQPQHF
15	TRBV10-3	-	TRBJ1-6	-	TGTGCCATCAGCCAGGCGGGCAGAGATAATTCACCCCTCCACTTT	CAISQAGRDNSPLHF
16	TRBV5-1	once	TRBJ1-4	TRBD1	TGCGCCAGCAGCTTACTCCCGGGACAGGGGGATGAAAAACTGTTTTTT	CASSLLPGQGDEKLFF
16	TRBV7-2	many	TRBJ1-5	-	TGTGCCAGCAGCTTAGTTCAGGGTCATGGCAATCAGCCCCAGCATTTT	CASSLVQGHGNQPQHF
13	TRBV15	-	TRBJ1-5	-	TGTGCCACCAGCAGAGGGCTCAATCAGCCCCAGCATTTT	CATSRGLNQPQHF
13	TRBV29-1	few	TRBJ1-3	-	TGCAGCGTCTCTCAGGGGTCTGGAAACACCATATATTTT	CSVSQGSGNTIYF
11	TRBV7-9	-	TRBJ2-5	-	TGTGCCAGCAGCTTATCAACCGCGGCGGACTTC	CASSLSTAADF
16	TRBV7-2	few	TRBJ2-3	-	TGTGCCAGCAGTTCGACAGGTTTTACTAGCACAGATACGCAGTATTTT	CASSSTGFTSTDTQYF
14	TRBV28	many	TRBJ1-2	TRBD1	TGTGCCAGCAGTACTACAGGGGCGCCCTATGGCTACACCTTC	CASSTTGAPYGYTF
19	TRBV7-9	-	TRBJ2-1	TRBD2	TGTGCCAGCAGCAACCCCTCTAGCGGGGGGGCAAGAAGCTACAATGAGCAGTTCTTC	CASSNPSSGGARSYNEQFF
13	TRBV29-1	few	TRBJ2-7	-	TGCAGCGTTGACGGTGGGGGCGGTTTCGAGCAGTACTTC	CSVDGGGGFEQYF
15	TRBV5-4	few	TRBJ2-3	TRBD2	TGTGCCAGCAGCTACTCTAGCGGGAGCACAGATACGCAGTATTTT	CASSYSSGSTDTQYF
13	TRBV27	-	TRBJ2-1	-	TGTGCCAGCCGGCGGGGCCCTTACAATGAGCAGTTCTTC	CASRRGPYNEQFF
17	TRBV2	-	TRBJ1-2	-	TGTGCCAGCAGTGAATCCGTGAGGGCCGACGGGCACTATGGCTACACCTTC	CASSESVRADGHYGYTF
15	TRBV27	-	TRBJ2-1	-	TGTGCCAGCAGTTTCATGGGGGCCTCCTACAATGAGCAGTTCTTC	CASSFMGASYNEQFF